This T cell receptor beta chain was observed in a study of T-cell memory formation after mild COVID-19. Note on this clonotype: Its cognate antigen is unknown.

From 5'RACE with constant-segment primers came TCR alpha and TCR beta cDNA libraries that carried sample barcodes and UMIs. One entry per CDR3 protein, called by TCRdb with MiXCR from the 5' RACE reads. The repertoire holds about 150,000 distinct CDR3 sequences, approximately 14% seen once, with 14% in the top ten. The CDR3 is 14 amino acids. V gave up 4 bases and J gave up 5 bases; unmatched junction bases: 5. Germline CDR1 MNHEY, CDR2 SMNVEV (reference sequence). Study-wide points: While clones contracting from day 15 to 85 were balanced between CD4 and CD8, later expanders leaned CD4+. Contracting CD8+ clones were enriched in EMRA, CD4+ mainly in CM and EM.

The chain joins TRBV27 to TRBJ1-1; 9 bases are a match to TRBD1. Sequencing was carried out using PBMCs or a T cell subset sorted from them (not recorded which). The sequence came from an adult woman who had mild COVID-19 (a few samples of this study predate the infection). Cell type and time point are not known. The CDR3 DNA is TGTGCCAGCAGTTCACAGGGGGCGCCGACTGAAGCTTTCTTT. Amino acids: CASSSQGAPTEAFF.